Sequencing of this TCR beta chain was carried out in a study of T cells in Graves' hyperthyroidism and ophthalmopathy. Across the study: Pretreatment peripheral blood was obtained at initial diagnosis.

At least 3 on the Clinical Activity Score was recorded for ophthalmopathy patients, who also had NOSPECS grade at least 4 and duration under 3 months. Based on clinical symptoms, serum thyroxine and TRAb, thyroid ultrasound and orbital computed tomography, diagnoses were reached. This clonotype was detected only a few times. The target antigen is unknown. There are 13 residues in the CDR3. J lost 8 bases, V lost 6 bases, and 9 bases had no gene match. Notes on the study in general: In blood, most of the thyroid clonotypes expanded above 0.001 were also present.

The source material, RNA transcripts, was used to amplify TCR beta CDR3 regions. A set of HTBI primers served as the primers for a first-round RT-PCR of the TCR CDR3. TCRdb reprocessed the multiplex PCR reads via MiXCR and lists one record per CDR3 protein. The sample lists about 600,000 distinct CDR3 sequences, roughly 15% occurring once. This clonotype was obtained from a woman aged 40 to 50 with Graves' ophthalmopathy. Sequencing was done on a sample of blood. The V call is TRBV12-3 or TRBV12-4, the J call TRBJ1-1; 7 bases fit TRBD1. This chain's CDR3 is CASRRGTAEEAFF. CDR3 sequence (DNA): TGTGCCAGCAGACGAGGGACAGCAGAAGAAGCTTTCTTT.